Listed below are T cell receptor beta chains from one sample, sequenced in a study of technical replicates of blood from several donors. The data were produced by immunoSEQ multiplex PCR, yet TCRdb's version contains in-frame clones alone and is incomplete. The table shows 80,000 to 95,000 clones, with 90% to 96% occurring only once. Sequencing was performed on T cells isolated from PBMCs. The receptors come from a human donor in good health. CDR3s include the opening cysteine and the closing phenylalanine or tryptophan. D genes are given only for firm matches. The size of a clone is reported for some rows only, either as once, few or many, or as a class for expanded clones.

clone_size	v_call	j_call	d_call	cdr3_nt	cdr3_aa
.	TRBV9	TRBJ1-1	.	TGTGCCAGCAGCCCGAGGCCCGCAAGCACTGAAGCTTTCTTT	CASSPRPASTEAFF
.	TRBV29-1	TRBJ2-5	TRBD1	TGCAGCGTTGGAGGACAGGGAGAGACCCAGTACTTC	CSVGGQGETQYF
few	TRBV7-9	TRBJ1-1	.	TGTGCCAGCAGTTTCGACTGGACTGAAGCTTTCTTT	CASSFDWTEAFF
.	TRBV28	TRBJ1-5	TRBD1	TGTGCCAGCAGTTTCGGGGGACAGGGGACTCAGCCCCAGCATTTT	CASSFGGQGTQPQHF
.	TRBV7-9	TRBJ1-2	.	TGTGCCAGCAGCTTTGGCACAGCCAACTATGGCTACACCTTC	CASSFGTANYGYTF
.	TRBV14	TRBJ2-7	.	TGTGCCAGCAGCTCAACCACAGGGATGACCTACGAGCAGTACTTC	CASSSTTGMTYEQYF
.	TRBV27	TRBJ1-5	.	TGTGCCAGCAGTTCTTTCGGGGTAGGCGCCTTGAATCAGCCCCAGCATTTT	CASSSFGVGALNQPQHF
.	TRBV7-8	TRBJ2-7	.	TGTGCCAGCAGCCCCCCGGCAGCGCTCTACGAGCAGTACTTC	CASSPPAALYEQYF
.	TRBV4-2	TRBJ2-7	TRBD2	TGTGCCAGCAGCCAAGGTCTCGCGGGAGCGTACTACGAGCAGTACTTC	CASSQGLAGAYYEQYF
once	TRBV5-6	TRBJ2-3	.	TGTGCCAGCAGCCTCCTCGATACGCAGTATTTT	CASSLLDTQYF